A selection of T cell receptor beta chains follows, all from one sample in a study of cytomegalovirus exposure and HLA in healthy donors. Sequencing used immunoSEQ multiplex PCR; TCRdb keeps in-frame clones, though not all of them. The table has approximately 170,000 clones, about 80% seen once. The specimen was PBMCs. The receptors were sampled from a middle-aged man in good health and CMV-seronegative. The CDR3 runs from the conserved cysteine through the conserved F or W. The D gene is left open where the match is weak. Size values are once, few and many counts, or a class for expanded clones, and some rows have none.

clone size	J gene	V gene	D gene	CDR3 protein	CDR3 DNA
.	TRBJ2-5	TRBV5-1	.	CANRPVGLQETQYF	TGCGCCAACAGACCCGTCGGACTACAAGAGACCCAGTACTTC
.	TRBJ2-1	TRBV5-1	.	CASSLWVAGNEQFF	TGCGCCAGCAGCTTGTGGGTAGCCGGCAATGAGCAGTTCTTC
.	TRBJ2-5	TRBV5-1	.	CASSSRTQETQYF	TGCGCCAGCAGCTCCCGGACACAAGAGACCCAGTACTTC
.	TRBJ1-2	TRBV25-1	.	CASSEPTEPNYGYTF	TGTGCCAGCAGTGAACCGACAGAACCTAACTATGGCTACACCTTC
.	TRBJ2-5	TRBV4-2	.	CASSQDLSSLETQYF	TGTGCCAGCAGCCAAGACCTCTCTAGCTTAGAGACCCAGTACTTC
.	TRBJ1-5	TRBV19	.	CASRGAGIYSNQPQHF	TGTGCCAGTAGGGGGGCAGGGATATATAGCAATCAGCCCCAGCATTTT
.	TRBJ1-5	TRBV6-6	TRBD1	CASRTGGEYSNQPQHF	TGTGCCAGCAGGACAGGGGGCGAGTATAGCAATCAGCCCCAGCATTTT
few	TRBJ2-4	TRBV4-1	TRBD2	CASSPGLAGVPNSQYF	TGCGCCAGCAGCCCCGGACTAGCGGGAGTCCCAAACAGTCAGTACTTC
.	TRBJ2-7	TRBV7-9	TRBD1	CSSSNWGQGLGEQYF	TGTTCCAGCAGCAACTGGGGACAGGGGTTAGGCGAGCAGTACTTC
.	TRBJ1-1	TRBV5-8	.	CASSLDLFTAFF	TGTGCCAGCAGCTTGGACTTATTCACAGCTTTCTTT
.	TRBJ2-1	TRBV28	TRBD2	CASSSGTSVYNEQFF	TGTGCCAGCAGTTCCGGGACTAGCGTTTACAATGAGCAGTTCTTC
.	TRBJ1-6	TRBV2	TRBD1	CASQDRGESPLHF	TGTGCCAGCCAGGACAGGGGGGAATCACCCCTCCACTTT
.	TRBJ2-5	TRBV6-1	.	CASSLGGWEETQYF	TGTGCCAGCAGTTTAGGTGGGTGGGAGGAGACCCAGTACTTC
.	TRBJ2-7	TRBV28	.	CASGAGRFEQYF	TGTGCCAGCGGGGCGGGACGATTCGAGCAGTACTTC
once	TRBJ1-3	TRBV30	.	CAFTANPGNTIYF	TGTGCCTTCACAGCTAATCCTGGAAACACCATATATTTT
.	TRBJ2-5	TRBV5-1	.	CASSLGLEETQYF	TGCGCCAGCAGCTTGGGACTAGAGGAGACCCAGTACTTC